This is a list of T cell receptor beta chains from one sample in a study of Ad26.COV2.S vaccination and SARS-CoV-2 variants. Sequencing used immunoSEQ multiplex PCR; TCRdb keeps in-frame clones, though not all of them. This sample yields 430,000 or so clones, of which 75% to 95% are seen a single time; more than 9% belongs to the top ten. Sequencing used peripheral blood, obtained in a trial of Ad26.COV2.S vaccine versus placebo. These receptors all come from a person aged 18-60 years who received the Ad26.COV2.S COVID-19 vaccine or a placebo. The CDR3 runs from the conserved cysteine through the conserved F or W. Each record gives: CDR3 protein, CDR3 DNA, J gene, clone size, D gene, V gene. D genes are given only for firm matches. Size is omitted from some rows. Given values are once, few, many or a class for expanded clones.

CDR3aa: CASSLLAGVNNEQFF
CDR3nt: TGCGCCAGCAGCTTGTTAGCGGGAGTTAACAATGAGCAGTTCTTC
j_gene: TRBJ2-1
abundance: -
d_gene: TRBD2
v_gene: TRBV5-1

CDR3aa: CASSVGPIPSYEQYF
CDR3nt: TGTGCCAGCAGCGTCGGTCCCATCCCCTCCTACGAGCAGTACTTC
j_gene: TRBJ2-7
abundance: few
d_gene: -
v_gene: TRBV6-5

CDR3aa: CASTTIQGALETQYF
CDR3nt: TGTGCCAGCACTACGATACAGGGGGCTTTAGAGACCCAGTACTTC
j_gene: TRBJ2-5
abundance: -
d_gene: TRBD1
v_gene: TRBV6-5

CDR3aa: CASSRRVAGGAETQYF
CDR3nt: TGTGCCAGCAGCCGGAGAGTAGCGGGAGGGGCAGAGACCCAGTACTTC
j_gene: TRBJ2-5
abundance: -
d_gene: TRBD2
v_gene: TRBV11-3

CDR3aa: CASSSTIYEQYF
CDR3nt: TGTGCCAGCAGCTCAACTATCTACGAGCAGTACTTC
j_gene: TRBJ2-7
abundance: -
d_gene: -
v_gene: TRBV7-9

CDR3aa: CASSRGLVETQYF
CDR3nt: TGTGCCAGCAGCCGCGGACTAGTTGAGACCCAGTACTTC
j_gene: TRBJ2-5
abundance: once
d_gene: TRBD2
v_gene: TRBV7-9

CDR3aa: CASSLNLGYEQYF
CDR3nt: TGTGCCAGCAGCTTAAACTTGGGGTACGAGCAGTACTTC
j_gene: TRBJ2-7
abundance: -
d_gene: -
v_gene: TRBV7-9

CDR3aa: CASSDRLAGELFF
CDR3nt: TGTGCCAGCAGTGACAGACTAGCCGGGGAGCTGTTTTTT
j_gene: TRBJ2-2
abundance: -
d_gene: -
v_gene: TRBV6-4

CDR3aa: CASSIWSGYEQYF
CDR3nt: TGTGCCAGTAGTATTTGGTCTGGCTACGAGCAGTACTTC
j_gene: TRBJ2-7
abundance: -
d_gene: -
v_gene: TRBV19

CDR3aa: CASGLDEDYEQYF
CDR3nt: TGTGCTAGTGGTTTGGACGAGGACTACGAGCAGTACTTC
j_gene: TRBJ2-7
abundance: -
d_gene: -
v_gene: TRBV12-5

CDR3aa: CASSLRTSRYNEQFF
CDR3nt: TGTGCCAGCAGTTTGAGGACTAGCCGTTACAATGAGCAGTTCTTC
j_gene: TRBJ2-1
abundance: -
d_gene: TRBD2
v_gene: TRBV27

CDR3aa: CATGQGTSGELFF
CDR3nt: TGTGCCACCGGACAGGGAACGAGCGGGGAGCTGTTTTTT
j_gene: TRBJ2-2
abundance: -
d_gene: TRBD1
v_gene: TRBV6-6

CDR3aa: CASSTNQETQYF
CDR3nt: TGTGCCAGCAGTACGAACCAAGAGACCCAGTACTTC
j_gene: TRBJ2-5
abundance: -
d_gene: -
v_gene: TRBV27

CDR3aa: CASSLANYEQYF
CDR3nt: TGTGCCAGCAGCTTAGCTAACTACGAGCAGTACTTC
j_gene: TRBJ2-7
abundance: -
d_gene: -
v_gene: TRBV7-9

CDR3aa: CASRTGSGYTF
CDR3nt: TGTGCCAGCAGAACTGGGTCTGGCTACACCTTC
j_gene: TRBJ1-2
abundance: -
d_gene: -
v_gene: TRBV25-1

CDR3aa: CASSPRWGPIEAFF
CDR3nt: TGCGCCAGCAGCCCTCGGTGGGGGCCAATTGAAGCTTTCTTT
j_gene: TRBJ1-1
abundance: -
d_gene: -
v_gene: TRBV4-1

CDR3aa: CSASYRTSGIDTQYF
CDR3nt: TGCAGTGCTAGTTATCGGACTAGCGGGATAGATACGCAGTATTTT
j_gene: TRBJ2-3
abundance: once
d_gene: TRBD2
v_gene: TRBV20-1

CDR3aa: CASSQEEGPNQPQHF
CDR3nt: TGCGCCAGCAGCCAAGAGGAGGGGCCCAATCAGCCCCAGCATTTT
j_gene: TRBJ1-5
abundance: once
d_gene: -
v_gene: TRBV4-1

CDR3aa: CASSQGTYQETQYF
CDR3nt: TGTGCCAGCAGCCAGGGGACTTACCAAGAGACCCAGTACTTC
j_gene: TRBJ2-5
abundance: -
d_gene: -
v_gene: TRBV11-2

CDR3aa: CASSQEPRTGGEKLFF
CDR3nt: TGTGCCAGCAGCCAAGAGCCCCGGACAGGGGGTGAAAAACTGTTTTTT
j_gene: TRBJ1-4
abundance: -
d_gene: TRBD1
v_gene: TRBV4-2

CDR3aa: CASSRQGQGERRSYNEQFF
CDR3nt: TGTGCCAGCTCACGTCAGGGACAGGGGGAGAGGCGCTCCTACAATGAGCAGTTCTTC
j_gene: TRBJ2-1
abundance: -
d_gene: TRBD1
v_gene: TRBV18

CDR3aa: CANRGQGWRFSTEAFF
CDR3nt: TGTGCCAATCGCGGACAGGGCTGGAGGTTTAGCACTGAAGCTTTCTTT
j_gene: TRBJ1-1
abundance: -
d_gene: TRBD1
v_gene: TRBV19